These 5 T cell receptor beta chains originate from one sample sequenced in a study of blood T cells in healthy people across ages (dated by TCRdb to the mid-2010s). Receptor amplification or capture employed 5' RACE. Reads for this sample came from an Illumina HiSeq 2500. A second PCR of about 6 to 11 cycles was performed with a sample-barcoded 5' primer and a J-beta primer mix. The raw public reads went through TCRdb reprocessing: fastp at Q25, MiXCR clone calling, in-frame beta chains kept. One record per CDR3 amino acid sequence lists the most common genes and DNA. A total of over a million distinct CDR3 sequences appear in this sample, 35% to 45% of them only once. Around 8% of the sample belongs to the ten largest clones. The specimen was blood. All receptors come from a woman aged 18-30 years in good health.

This clonotype turned up a few times. The J gene is TRBJ2-1, the V gene TRBV4-1, with D uncertain. V was cut by 0 bases and J by 1 base, with 10 bases left in between. The CDR3 is made up of 16 amino acids. The germline gives CDR1 MGHRA, CDR2 YSYEKL. CDR3 coding DNA: TGCGCCAGCAGCCAAGATAGGGCAGCGTCCTACAATGAGCAGTTCTTC. Translating it yields CASSQDRAASYNEQFF.

As for this clonotype: At one of its ends the junction is not consistent with the germline gene, which may arise from a read error. The chain uses TRBV12-3 or TRBV12-4 and TRBJ2-3; weak D call: TRBD2 (5 bases). The CDR3 is 15 amino acids. In nucleotides, the CDR3 is TGTGCCTGCAGTTCTAGCTGGGGTGAAACAGATACGCAGTATTTT. Amino acid sequence: CACSSSWGETDTQYF.

This rearrangement joins TRBV10-3 to TRBJ2-3, with no clear D. Germline assignment: CDR1 ENHRY and CDR2 SYGVKD. This CDR3 is built from 13 residues. Trimming cost V 10 bases and J 0 bases, with 11 bases left between them. In nucleotides, the CDR3 is TGTGCCACCTCCATGACTAGCACAGATACGCAGTATTTT. It encodes CATSMTSTDTQYF.

This clonotype showed up just a few times. The chain links TRBV20-1 to TRBJ2-1; a possible D gene is TRBD1 (6 bases). Looked up from germline, CDR1 is DFQATT and CDR2 is SNEGSKA (reference sequence). With 6 bases removed from V and 4 bases from J, the gap between germline ends came to 16 bases. This CDR3 region has 14 residues. The CDR3 coding sequence is TGCAGTGCAAACGACAGGTCTGATTACAATGAGCAGTTCTTC. Amino acids: CSANDRSDYNEQFF.

The chain carries TRBV7-9 and TRBJ1-1; D is ambiguous. Trimming left V 0 bases short and J 0 bases short, with 8 bases between. The CDR3 has 15 residues. Per germline, CDR1 SEHNR and CDR2 FQNEAQ (reference sequence). CDR3 coding DNA: TGTGCCAGCAGCTTAGCGTCCGGAATGAACACTGAAGCTTTCTTT. Its translation: CASSLASGMNTEAFF.